This T cell receptor (beta chain) was identified during a study of shared clonotypes between healthy human individuals. Details on this clone: Other DNA sequences in the same sample also yield this CDR3.

Assay execution proceeded at the deep level. Sequenced by immunoSEQ multiplex PCR; TCRdb stores in-frame clones only, minus some. Here the sample spans some 1,100,000 clones, around 78% being singletons. The CDR3 spans 15 residues. CDR1 is MDHEN and CDR2 is SYDVKM in the germline V gene. V lost 2 bases and J lost 2; bases outside the gene matches: 5. This chain connects TRBV28 to TRBJ2-7; TRBD1 matches at 8 bases. Source material: memory CD4+ T cells from PBMCs. As for subset: CD45RA-negative fraction. This clonotype was sampled from a man aged 18-30 years in good health. Some clones in this sample may be carry-over from other donors' samples. The CDR3, as DNA: TGTGCCAGCAGTTTAAGAGACAGGGGCCCCTACGAGCAGTACTTC. This sequence encodes CASSLRDRGPYEQYF.